The 15 T cell receptor beta chains presented below share a single source sample, sequenced in a study of shared clonotypes between healthy human individuals. Data came from immunoSEQ multiplex PCR; TCRdb stores just in-frame clones and leaves some out. The sample has roughly 2,500,000 clones; under 95% are singletons. The source material was naive CD4+ T cells from PBMCs. Specified subset: CD45RA+ positively selected. These receptors were collected from a young man in good health. Some clones in this sample may be carry-over from other donors' samples.

This chain uses TRBV7-9 with TRBJ1-5; D is unclear. V was shortened by 5 bases and J by 9 bases, with 8 bases between the two germline ends. Per germline, CDR1 SEHNR and CDR2 FQNEAQ (reference sequence). The CDR3 runs 11 residues. The CDR3 is CASSPSGPQHF. CDR3 in DNA: TGTGCCAGCAGCCCCTCCGGGCCCCAGCATTTT.

The CDR3 coding sequence is TGTGCCAGCAGTTTACGGGAGGTCAGATGGGTAGGCAATCAGCCCCAGCATTTT. Translated: CASSLREVRWVGNQPQHF. The rearrangement joins TRBV28 to TRBJ1-5, with D hard to call. CDR1 is MDHEN, CDR2 SYDVKM, per germline. Deletions cut 2 bases from V and 2 bases from J, with 19 bases between. The CDR3 spans 18 residues.

The chain carries TRBV18 and TRBJ2-3, with D possibly being TRBD2 (5 bases). Trimming removed 7 bases from V and 3 bases from J, with 14 bases in between. The CDR3 has 14 residues. In germline, CDR1 is KGHSH, CDR2 LQKENI. CDR3 DNA: TGTGCCAGCTTTCAAGCCCGGGGAACAGATACGCAGTATTTT. Translating gives CASFQARGTDTQYF.

The chain uses TRBV29-1 and TRBJ1-3; D gene unclear. CDR3 size: 14 residues. Germline V gives CDR1 SQVTM, CDR2 ANQGSEA. Trimming pared 0 bases from V and 2 bases from J, leaving 8 bases between. The CDR3 reads CSVEERGPGNTIYF. For the CDR3, the DNA is TGCAGCGTTGAAGAGCGCGGCCCTGGAAACACCATATATTTT. The full variable domain, rest sourced from reference TRBV29-1 and TRBJ1-3, is SAVISQKPSRDICQRGTSLTIQCQVDSQVTMMFWYRQQPGQSLTLIATANQGSEATYESGFVIDKFPISRPNLTFSTLTVSNMSPEDSSIYLCSVEERGPGNTIYFGEGSWLTVV.

A single count supports this clone. The rearrangement links TRBV19 to TRBJ1-1; TRBD1 agrees at 7 bases. The CDR3 consists of 15 residues. V shed 2 bases and J 0 bases; nucleotides not matched to a gene: 3. The V gene's germline CDR1 is LNHDA and CDR2 SQIVND (reference sequence). The CDR3 sequence: CASSINRGLNTEAFF. CDR3 nucleotides: TGTGCCAGTAGTATAAACAGGGGCCTGAACACTGAAGCTTTCTTT.

The CDR3 here is CASSPIINSYEQYF. DNA of the CDR3: TGTGCCAGCAGCCCGATAATAAACTCCTACGAGCAGTACTTC. The chain carries TRBV7-2 and TRBJ2-7; D is undetermined. Germline values: CDR1 SGHTA, CDR2 FQGNSA. V lost 5 bases and J lost 0, with 11 bases in between. The CDR3 has 14 residues.

V gene TRBV27 combines with J gene TRBJ2-1; D unresolved. Germline values: CDR1 MNHEY, CDR2 SMNVEV (reference sequence). There are 15 residues in the CDR3. V lost 6 bases, J lost 0 bases, and 12 bases lay in between. DNA for the CDR3: TGTGCCAGCAGGGGATACTCTTTCTCCTACAATGAGCAGTTCTTC. Amino acids: CASRGYSFSYNEQFF.

This chain connects TRBV2 to TRBJ2-6; 10 bases fit TRBD1. J was trimmed by 4 bases and V by 6 bases; bases with no gene match: 9. The CDR3 extends over 17 amino acids. Looked up from germline, CDR1 is SNHLY and CDR2 is FYNNEI. CDR3 DNA sequence: TGTGCCAGCAGCCCCGGGACAGGGGTTTCAGGGGCCAACGTCCTGACTTTC. Translating gives CASSPGTGVSGANVLTF.

The chain uses TRBV7-2 and TRBJ2-7; D not resolved. The V gene's germline CDR1 is SGHTA and CDR2 FQGNSA. The V end lost 1 base, the J end lost 3 bases, and 10 bases lay between the germline ends. The CDR3 covers 14 residues. CDR3 nucleotides: TGTGCCAGCAGCTTAGTACGGTCAGACTACGAGCAGTACTTC. This codes for CASSLVRSDYEQYF.

Points on this clone: At the DNA level, this CDR3 is encoded by other sequences in the same sample as well. CDR3 nucleotide sequence: TGCAGCGTTGGGGGGCGGAACACTGAAGCTTTCTTT. This sequence encodes CSVGGRNTEAFF. The rearrangement links TRBV29-1 to TRBJ1-1, with D maybe TRBD1 (6 bases). The V and J ends lost 4 bases and 1 base respectively, with 7 bases between them. Germline CDR1 is SQVTM and CDR2 is ANQGSEA. The CDR3 spans 12 residues.

This chain uses TRBV7-8 with TRBJ2-7, with D tentatively TRBD2 (5 bases). Germline-derived CDR1 and CDR2 are SGHVS and FQNEAQ. Trimming took 5 bases from V and 0 from J, leaving 14 bases between them. CDR3 size: 15 residues. CDR3 DNA sequence: TGTGCCAGCAGCCCAGAGAGGGAACCCTCCTACGAGCAGTACTTC. This translates into CASSPEREPSYEQYF.

In this sample, this clone turned up once. The chain has TRBV28 and TRBJ2-5, with 8 nucleotides matching TRBD2. Per germline, CDR1 MDHEN and CDR2 SYDVKM. This CDR3 region has 14 residues. Trimming removed 6 bases from V and 5 bases from J; junction bases left unmatched: 8. In DNA form, the CDR3 reads TGTGCCAGCAGGGGGACTAGTGTCATCGAGACCCAGTACTTC. This translates into CASRGTSVIETQYF.

The V gene is TRBV15, the J gene TRBJ2-1, with 7 bases identical to TRBD1. The CDR3 is 15 amino acids. The V gene end was trimmed by 1 base and the J gene end by 8 bases; junction bases not matched to a gene: 8. Germline V gives CDR1 LNHNV, CDR2 YYDKDF (reference sequence). CDR3 coding DNA: TGTGCCACCAGCAGAGCTCGACAGGGAACATATGAGCAGTTCTTC. Translation gives CATSRARQGTYEQFF. The entire variable domain, with the rest obtained from reference TRBV15 and TRBJ2-1, is as follows: DAMVIQNPRYQVTQFGKPVTLSCSQTLNHNVMYWYQQKSSQAPKLLFHYYDKDFNNEADTPDNFQSRRPNTSFCFLDIRSPGLGDTAMYLCATSRARQGTYEQFFGPGTRLTVL.

The rearrangement joins TRBV7-2 to TRBJ1-3; possible D gene TRBD1, 5 bases. Trimming left V 5 bases short and J 2 bases short, with 16 bases between. CDR1 is SGHTA and CDR2 is FQGNSA in the germline V gene. The CDR3 is made up of 16 amino acids. CDR3 coding DNA: TGTGCCAGCAGCCCCGGGGGGGGTCTCGCTGGAAACACCATATATTTT. Residues: CASSPGGGLAGNTIYF.

V and J are TRBV23-1 and TRBJ2-1; D call uncertain. TRBV23-1 is given ORF status, its function remaining uncertain. The CDR3 is 11 amino acids. With 10 bases removed from V and 6 bases from J, the gap between germline ends came to 10 bases. CDR3 nucleotide sequence: TGCGCCATCCGCACTACCAATGAGCAGTTCTTC. The encoded protein is CAIRTTNEQFF.